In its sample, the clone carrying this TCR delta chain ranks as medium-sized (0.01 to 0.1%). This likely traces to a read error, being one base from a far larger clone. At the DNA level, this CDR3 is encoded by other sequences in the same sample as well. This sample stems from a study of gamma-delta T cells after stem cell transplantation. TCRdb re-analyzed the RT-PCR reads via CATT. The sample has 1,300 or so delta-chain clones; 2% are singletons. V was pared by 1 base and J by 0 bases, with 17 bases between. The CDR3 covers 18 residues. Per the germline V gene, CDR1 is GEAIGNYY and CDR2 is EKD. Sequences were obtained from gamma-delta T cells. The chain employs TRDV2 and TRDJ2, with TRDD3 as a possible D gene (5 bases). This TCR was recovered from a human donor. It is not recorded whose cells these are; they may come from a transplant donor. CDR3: CACDTLGATPSLTAQLFF. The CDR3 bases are TGTGCCTGTGACACTCTGGGAGCCACCCCCTCTTTGACAGCACAACTCTTCTTT.